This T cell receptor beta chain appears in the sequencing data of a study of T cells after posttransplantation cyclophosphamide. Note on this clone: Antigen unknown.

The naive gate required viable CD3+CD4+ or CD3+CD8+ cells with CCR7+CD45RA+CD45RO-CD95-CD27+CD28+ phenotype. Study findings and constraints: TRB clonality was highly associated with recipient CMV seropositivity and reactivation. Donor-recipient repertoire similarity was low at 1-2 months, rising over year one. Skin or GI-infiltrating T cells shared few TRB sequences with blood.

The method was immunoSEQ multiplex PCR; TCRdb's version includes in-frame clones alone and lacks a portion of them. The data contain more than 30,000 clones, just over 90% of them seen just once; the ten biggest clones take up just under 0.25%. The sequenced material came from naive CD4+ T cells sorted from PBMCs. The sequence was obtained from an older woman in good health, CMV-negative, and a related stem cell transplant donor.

This CDR3 reads CASSFGGQPQHF. The CDR3 DNA sequence: TGTGCCAGCAGTTTTGGGGGGCAGCCCCAGCATTTT. The rearrangement uses TRBV28 and TRBJ1-5, with D possibly TRBD1 on 5 matching bases. The CDR3 length is 12 residues. Germline V lookup: CDR1 MDHEN, CDR2 SYDVKM. V was trimmed by 3 bases and J by 7 bases, leaving 7 bases between them. The complete variable domain, with remaining parts taken from reference TRBV28 and TRBJ1-5, reads DVKVTQSSRYLVKRTGEKVFLECVQDMDHENMFWYRQDPGLGLRLIYFSYDVKMKEKGDIPEGYSVSREKKERFSLILESASTNQTSMYLCASSFGGQPQHFGDGTRLSIL.